One and the same sample provided the 6 T cell receptor beta chains below, sequenced in a study of blood T cell repertoires in COVID-19. Assay: immunoSEQ multiplex PCR; the TCRdb copy retains only in-frame clones and omits some. The sample contains about 68,000 clones, about three quarters of which appear only once. Sequencing was done on a sample of peripheral blood. The receptors come from a human donor in a cohort sampled during active COVID-19.

The chain employs TRBV3-1 (or the pseudogene TRBV3-2) and TRBJ2-1; TRBD2 matches at 13 bases. The CDR3 totals 15 residues. The ends lost 5 bases at V and 8 bases at J; junction bases unmatched: 6. Germline V gene lookup returns CDR1 LGHDT and CDR2 YNNKEL (reference sequence). The CDR3 is CASSDGTSGIYEQFF. CDR3 DNA sequence: TGTGCCAGCAGCGACGGGACTAGCGGGATCTATGAGCAGTTCTTC.

The chain employs TRBV19 and TRBJ2-3; 8 bases agree with TRBD1. The length of the CDR3 is 14 residues. In germline, CDR1 is LNHDA, CDR2 SQIVND (reference sequence). The J segment lost 3 bases and the V segment lost 4 bases, leaving 3 bases of the junction unmatched. CDR3 sequence: CASSTGQGTDTQYF. CDR3 DNA sequence: TGTGCCAGTAGTACCGGACAGGGAACAGATACGCAGTATTTT.

The V and J genes are TRBV29-1 and TRBJ2-3; the D is unclear. CDR3 length: 13 amino acids. CDR1 and CDR2 (germline): SQVTM, ANQGSEA. Trimming took 0 bases from V and 3 from J, leaving 7 bases between them. CDR3: CSVEDHRTDTQYF. The CDR3 nucleotides are TGCAGCGTTGAAGATCACCGGACAGATACGCAGTATTTT.

This chain uses TRBV28 with TRBJ1-6; 10 positions match TRBD1. The V gene end was trimmed by 6 bases and the J gene end by 8 bases; junction bases not matched to a gene: 10. Germline V gene lookup returns CDR1 MDHEN and CDR2 SYDVKM. The CDR3 covers 16 residues. The CDR3 is CASRRDRGVLYSPLHF. The CDR3 DNA is TGTGCCAGCAGACGGGACAGGGGAGTCCTCTATTCACCCCTCCACTTT. Full variable domain (missing parts from reference TRBV28 and TRBJ1-6): DVKVTQSSRYLVKRTGEKVFLECVQDMDHENMFWYRQDPGLGLRLIYFSYDVKMKEKGDIPEGYSVSREKKERFSLILESASTNQTSMYLCASRRDRGVLYSPLHFGNGTRLTVT.

V usage is TRBV6-2 or TRBV6-3 and J usage is TRBJ2-2, with 7 bases lining up with TRBD1. The CDR3 spans 14 residues. Losses at the gene ends were 6 bases for V and 4 bases for J; bases not matched to a gene: 5. Germline V gene lookup returns CDR1 MNHEY and CDR2 SVGEGT. CDR3 DNA sequence: TGTGCCAGCAGCTCGACAGGGATCACCGGGGAGCTGTTTTTT. Translating gives CASSSTGITGELFF.

This clone was seen once. The chain combines TRBV5-6 with TRBJ1-6; D is uncertain. Germline V gene lookup returns CDR1 SGHDT and CDR2 YYEEEE. V lost 3 bases and J 7 bases, leaving 8 bases between the germline ends. This CDR3 is built from 13 residues. The CDR3 loop reads CASSSVRNSPLHF. In DNA, the CDR3 is TGTGCCAGCAGCTCAGTCAGAAATTCACCCCTCCACTTT.